Below are 10 T cell receptor beta chains sequenced from a single sample in a study of T-cell reconstitution after alpha-beta-depleted transplantation in children. Unique molecular identifiers were incorporated into the prepared TCRbeta library. TCRdb passed the PCR reads through MiXCR, listing each CDR3 protein once. The repertoire holds approximately 1,000,000 distinct CDR3 sequences, with about 31% as singletons. Sequencing used PBMCs, mostly from graft donor cells, obtained 360 days after TCRalphabeta/CD19-depleted stem cell transplant. Receptors originate from a boy under two years old who had a stem cell transplant for SCID, so the T cells may come from the graft donor.

This clonotype was counted a single time. The V and J genes are TRBV6-2 or TRBV6-3 and TRBJ2-5, with D possibly matching TRBD1 (6 bases). This CDR3 is 14 amino acids long. CDR1 is MNHEY, CDR2 SVGEGT, per germline. V was pared by 10 bases and J by 2 bases, with 17 bases between. CDR3 sequence: CATWSGDWQETQYF. CDR3 nucleotide sequence: TGTGCCACGTGGTCAGGGGATTGGCAAGAGACCCAGTACTTC.

Only a few counts were recorded for this clonotype. J is TRBJ1-1 and V is TRBV9; weak D call: TRBD1 (5 bases). Trimming removed 4 bases from V and 8 bases from J, with 12 bases in between. This CDR3 has 12 residues. Germline-derived CDR1 and CDR2 are SGDLS and YYNGEE. The CDR3 DNA is TGTGCCAGCAGCCCTCCCGGGGGAGAAGCTTTCTTT. It encodes CASSPPGGEAFF.

The rearrangement uses TRBV19 and TRBJ2-1, with D perhaps being TRBD1 or TRBD2 (5 bases each). Trimming removed 4 bases at V and 2 bases at J, with 12 bases between. This CDR3 comprises 15 residues. The V gene's germline CDR1 is LNHDA and CDR2 SQIVND (reference sequence). The CDR3 DNA reads TGTGCCAGTAGTACCCGGGACCTGCCCTACAATGAGCAGTTCTTC. Residues: CASSTRDLPYNEQFF.

This chain joins TRBV12-3 or TRBV12-4 and TRBJ1-1; 12 nucleotides agree with TRBD1. The CDR3 extends over 14 amino acids. Trimming at V came to 5 bases and at J to 10 bases, leaving 8 bases not matched to a gene. The CDR3 DNA reads TGTGCCAGCAGTAGAAGGGGGACAGGGGGCCGAGCTTTCTTT. Residues: CASSRRGTGGRAFF.

This clonotype was detected a few times. The chain joins TRBV29-1 to TRBJ1-3; 7 bases are shared with TRBD1. This CDR3 comprises 15 residues. With V trimmed by 6 bases and J by 2 bases, 10 bases remained unmatched. CDR1 is SQVTM and CDR2 is ANQGSEA in the germline V gene. The CDR3 region has the DNA TGCAGCGTCGCAAAAACAGGGGTACCTGGAAACACCATATATTTT. This encodes CSVAKTGVPGNTIYF. The variable domain in full, completed from reference TRBV29-1 and TRBJ1-3, reads SAVISQKPSRDICQRGTSLTIQCQVDSQVTMMFWYRQQPGQSLTLIATANQGSEATYESGFVIDKFPISRPNLTFSTLTVSNMSPEDSSIYLCSVAKTGVPGNTIYFGEGSWLTVV.

This clonotype occurred a few times. The rearrangement uses TRBV20-1 and TRBJ1-1, with D unresolved. Germline V gives CDR1 DFQATT, CDR2 SNEGSKA (reference sequence). This CDR3 spans 16 amino acids. Trimming took 2 bases from V and 1 from J, leaving 17 bases between them. This chain's CDR3 is CSARIPSGLTNTEAFF. The DNA of the CDR3 is TGCAGTGCTAGAATCCCCTCCGGGCTGACGAACACTGAAGCTTTCTTT.

The chain has TRBV28 and TRBJ2-7; tentatively, D is TRBD1 or TRBD2 (5 bases each). This CDR3 has 12 amino acids. Germline V lookup: CDR1 MDHEN, CDR2 SYDVKM. The CDR3 reads CAGGDEDYEQYF. DNA for the CDR3: TGTGCTGGGGGAGACGAGGACTACGAGCAGTACTTC. Based on the CDR3 plus reference TRBV28 and TRBJ2-7, the full variable domain is DVKVTQSSRYLVKRTGEKVFLECVQDMDHENMFWYRQDPGLGLRLIYFSYDVKMKEKGDIPEGYSVSREKKERFSLILESASTNQTSMYLCAGGDEDYEQYFGPGTRLTVT.

The chain carries TRBV29-1 and TRBJ2-2; 8 bases are shared with TRBD1. V gave up 4 bases and J gave up 2 bases; unmatched junction bases: 3. The CDR3 covers 14 residues. Germline V gives CDR1 SQVTM, CDR2 ANQGSEA. CDR3 sequence reads: CSVGTGLNTGELFF. The CDR3 nucleotides read TGCAGCGTTGGGACAGGGCTCAACACCGGGGAGCTGTTTTTT.

The J gene is TRBJ2-1, the V gene TRBV5-1; unclear D gene. Germline CDR1 and CDR2: SGHRS and YFSETQ. The CDR3 covers 13 residues. V shed 2 bases and J shed 6 bases, with 9 bases lying between them. The CDR3 spells CASSLRVSNEQFF. CDR3 DNA sequence: TGCGCCAGCAGCTTAAGAGTTAGCAATGAGCAGTTCTTC.

The rearrangement joins TRBV14 to TRBJ2-3; D gene ambiguous. The V gene lost 4 bases and the J gene lost 2 bases, with 7 bases spanning the gap. Germline CDR1 reads SGHDN; CDR2 reads FVKESK. The CDR3 runs to 13 residues. The CDR3 coding sequence is TGTGCCAGCAGCCGCTCCAACACAGATACGCAGTATTTT. Protein product: CASSRSNTDTQYF.